These 17 T cell receptor beta chains came from one sample sequenced in a study of CD8 T cells in Susac syndrome. About 0.45 to 1 ug RNA was reverse transcribed with random hexamers. TCRdb passed the immunoSEQ multiplex PCR reads through MiXCR, listing each CDR3 protein once. Of some 200,000 distinct CDR3 sequences listed, 95% are singletons. The sequencing sample was made of CD4+ T cells from PBMCs. The receptors originated from a human donor with multiple sclerosis.

This rearrangement joins TRBV6-6 to TRBJ2-1, with D possibly matching TRBD1 (5 bases). CDR3 length: 14 residues. Germline assignment: CDR1 MNHNY and CDR2 SVGAGI (reference sequence). Trimming removed 2 bases at V and 6 bases at J, with 11 bases between. The CDR3 coding sequence is TGTGCCAGCAGTTACGGGCAGGGCGTCAATGAGCAGTTCTTC. It yields the protein CASSYGQGVNEQFF.

This chain links TRBV2 with TRBJ1-2; 8 bases map to TRBD1. The CDR3 runs 14 residues. The germline V gene has CDR1 SNHLY and CDR2 FYNNEI. Trimming removed 4 bases from V and 3 bases from J; junction bases left unmatched: 4. The CDR3 protein is CASSGQGSHYGYTF. The CDR3 DNA reads TGTGCCAGCAGTGGACAGGGGTCGCACTATGGCTACACCTTC.

The chain is built from TRBV7-9 and TRBJ2-5; TRBD1 matches 8 bases. J lost 5 bases, V lost 0 bases, and 5 bases had no gene match. Germline loops: CDR1 SEHNR, CDR2 FQNEAQ (reference sequence). The CDR3 extends over 15 amino acids. This chain's CDR3 is CASSLAAGGGETQYF. The DNA of the CDR3 is TGTGCCAGCAGCTTAGCGGCAGGGGGCGGCGAGACCCAGTACTTC.

V is TRBV3-1 and J is TRBJ1-3; D gene unclear. The CDR3 loop spans 13 amino acids. V was clipped by 4 bases and J by 8 bases, with 12 bases between them. From germline, CDR1 is LGHDT and CDR2 YNNKEL (reference sequence). DNA for the CDR3: TGTGCCAGCAGCCCCGGTCCAGTCGACACCATATATTTT. Amino acid sequence: CASSPGPVDTIYF.

The rearrangement uses TRBV29-1 and TRBJ1-4, with D unresolved. The CDR3 runs 11 residues. The germline gives CDR1 SQVTM, CDR2 ANQGSEA. V was cut by 4 bases and J by 10 bases, with 10 bases left in between. The CDR3 spells CSVVRGGKLFF. CDR3 in DNA: TGCAGCGTTGTTCGGGGTGGAAAACTGTTTTTT.

The CDR3 protein is CASNVLGQGGDYGYTF. CDR3 nucleotides: TGTGCCAGCAACGTTCTTGGGCAGGGAGGTGACTATGGCTACACCTTC. This chain links TRBV5-6 with TRBJ1-2; D may be TRBD1 (5 bases). The germline CDR1 and CDR2 sequences are SGHDT and YYEEEE. Trimming took 6 bases from V and 3 from J, leaving 21 bases between them. The CDR3 loop spans 16 amino acids.

The chain recombines TRBV3-1 with TRBJ2-5; D gene unclear. The CDR3 has 14 residues. Germline CDR1 reads LGHDT; CDR2 reads YNNKEL (reference sequence). V was shortened by 2 bases and J by 2 bases, with 9 bases between the two germline ends. CDR3 in amino acids: CASSQLAVQETQYF. The CDR3 DNA follows: TGTGCCAGCAGCCAATTGGCAGTTCAAGAGACCCAGTACTTC.

This clonotype came up once. The rearrangement uses TRBV20-1 and TRBJ2-5; D is uncertain. Between the trimmed V and J ends, which lost 3 bases and 5 bases, there was a span of 13 bases. Per germline, CDR1 DFQATT and CDR2 SNEGSKA (reference sequence). The CDR3 runs to 13 residues. The CDR3 sequence is CSASSLLSETQYF. CDR3 nucleotide sequence: TGCAGTGCTAGCAGTCTTTTATCTGAGACCCAGTACTTC.

This chain joins TRBV29-1 and TRBJ2-7; maybe TRBD2 (7 bases). V lost 5 bases, J lost 9 bases, and 23 bases lay in between. Germline V gene data show CDR1 as SQVTM and CDR2 as ANQGSEA. The CDR3 extends over 14 amino acids. As DNA, the CDR3 is TGCAGCGTTAGACAGGCGGGAGTGGTACTGACGCAGTACTTC. Its protein product is CSVRQAGVVLTQYF.

The chain carries TRBV30 and TRBJ1-3; 7 nucleotides align to TRBD1. The CDR3 extends over 19 amino acids. V shed 4 bases and J 0 bases; nucleotides not matched to a gene: 18. Per the germline V gene, CDR1 is GTSNPN and CDR2 is SVGIG (reference sequence). The CDR3 DNA is TGTGCCTGGATTAAGGACAGGCCCAAGGACAAGGTCTCTGGAAACACCATATATTTT. Amino acids: CAWIKDRPKDKVSGNTIYF.

The DNA for the CDR3 is TGTGCCAGCGGGGACGACGCGAACACCGGGGAGCTGTTTTTT. This sequence encodes CASGDDANTGELFF. The V and J genes are TRBV2 and TRBJ2-2; D tentatively fits TRBD1 or TRBD2 (5 bases each). The CDR3 is 14 amino acids. Between the trimmed V and J ends, which lost 8 bases and 0 bases, there was a span of 10 bases. CDR1 and CDR2 (germline): SNHLY, FYNNEI. The whole variable domain, remainder taken from reference TRBV2 and TRBJ2-2, is EPEVTQTPSHQVTQMGQEVILRCVPISNHLYFYWYRQILGQKVEFLVSFYNNEISEKSEIFDDQFSVERPDGSNFTLKIRSTKLEDSAMYFCASGDDANTGELFFGEGSRLTVL.

The V gene is TRBV9, the J gene TRBJ2-1; 8 bases map to TRBD2. Germline V gene sequence: CDR1 SGDLS, CDR2 YYNGEE. The ends lost 3 bases at V and 8 bases at J; junction bases unmatched: 13. CDR3 length equals 16 residues. CDR3 sequence (DNA): TGTGCCAGCAGCGGGCTAGCGGGCCAAAGGGTCGATGAGCAGTTCTTC. This sequence encodes CASSGLAGQRVDEQFF.

The chain couples TRBV9 to TRBJ2-5, with 9 bases aligning to TRBD2. Looked up from germline, CDR1 is SGDLS and CDR2 is YYNGEE. The ends lost 3 bases at V and 5 bases at J; junction bases unmatched: 14. The CDR3 runs to 17 residues. The CDR3: CASSARRVAGVRETQYF. The CDR3 coding sequence is TGTGCCAGCAGCGCCCGACGGGTAGCGGGAGTTCGCGAGACCCAGTACTTC.

The V call is TRBV9, the J call TRBJ2-7; D gene unclear. Trimming left V 0 bases short and J 6 bases short, with 10 bases between. The CDR3 is 13 amino acids. The V gene's germline CDR1 is SGDLS and CDR2 YYNGEE. The CDR3: CASSVGYYGEQYF. The CDR3 region has the DNA TGTGCCAGCAGCGTAGGATATTATGGCGAGCAGTACTTC. Using reference TRBV9 and TRBJ2-7 for the parts outside the CDR3, the full variable domain is DSGVTQTPKHLITATGQRVTLRCSPRSGDLSVYWYQQSLDQGLQFLIQYYNGEERAKGNILERFSAQQFPDLHSELNLSSLELGDSALYFCASSVGYYGEQYFGPGTRLTVT.

This clonotype came up a few times. This chain joins TRBV2 and TRBJ2-5; D assignment may be TRBD1 or TRBD2 (5 bases each). Trimming took 4 bases from V and 1 from J, leaving 7 bases between them. The germline V gene encodes CDR1 SNHLY and CDR2 FYNNEI. The CDR3 has 13 residues. The CDR3 DNA follows: TGTGCCAGCAGTGGAGGGACCCAAGAGACCCAGTACTTC. Its protein is CASSGGTQETQYF.

The chain joins TRBV7-2 to TRBJ1-1; possible D gene TRBD1, 6 bases. The CDR3 consists of 14 residues. Germline assignment: CDR1 SGHTA and CDR2 FQGNSA. With 5 bases removed from V and 6 bases from J, the gap between germline ends came to 16 bases. CDR3 residues: CASSPGQWPAEAFF. The CDR3 nucleotides read TGTGCCAGCAGCCCCGGACAGTGGCCCGCTGAAGCTTTCTTT.

This chain joins TRBV25-1 and TRBJ1-6; no reliable D call. V was trimmed by 5 bases and J by 15 bases, leaving 14 bases between them. Germline V gene data show CDR1 as MGHDK and CDR2 as SYGVNS. The CDR3 extends over 12 amino acids. CDR3: CASSYLMGSLHF. CDR3 DNA sequence: TGTGCCAGCAGTTACCTAATGGGTAGCCTCCACTTT. Full variable domain (remainder filled in from reference TRBV25-1 and TRBJ1-6): EADIYQTPRYLVIGTGKKITLECSQTMGHDKMYWYQQDPGMELHLIHYSYGVNSTEKGDLSSESTVSRIRTEHFPLTLESARPSHTSQYLCASSYLMGSLHFGNGTRLTVT.